This T cell receptor (beta chain) was sequenced for a study of radiation and T cells in renal cell carcinoma. General study points: Top tumor clonotypes rose in blood 2 weeks post-radiation, then contracted.

As for time point: baseline pretreatment blood. Specified treatment: 15 Gy SBRT to primary tumor, nephrectomy 4 weeks later. Only in-frame clones appear in the TCRdb table, and some are missing; sequencing was by immunoSEQ multiplex PCR. The sample lists approximately 94,000 clones, approximately 83% occurring once. For this clone: Antigen: not known.

There are 15 residues in the CDR3. Germline CDR1 SGHNT, CDR2 YENEEA. V shed 5 bases and J 1 base; nucleotides not matched to a gene: 4. Sequences were derived from blood, sampled from a patient whose treatment included radiotherapy and nephrectomy. The source of this sequence is a man in his 60s with renal cell carcinoma. The chain is built from TRBV11-3 and TRBJ2-7, with 11 nucleotides matching TRBD1. The CDR3 DNA follows: TGTGCCAGCAGCAAGGGACAGGGGGATTCCTACGAGCAGTACTTC. Its translation is CASSKGQGDSYEQYF.